This section outlines one TCR beta chain sequence together with its context. A far larger clone is off by one base, so a read error is likely. Because it lacks the conserved phenylalanine or tryptophan at the end, this CDR3 is likely a read error. These data originate in a study of shared clonotypes between healthy human individuals. Germline-derived CDR1 and CDR2 are SGHRS and YFSETQ. CDR3 length equals 14 residues. The J segment lost 4 bases and the V segment lost 2 bases, leaving 3 bases of the junction unmatched. Assay: immunoSEQ multiplex PCR; the TCRdb copy retains only in-frame clones and omits some. The profile covers over 400,000 clones, with 65% to 85% appearing a single time and about 13% taken by the ten largest.

The chain employs TRBV5-1 and TRBJ2-7; TRBD2 aligns across 10 bases. The sequenced sample consisted of PBMCs. This TCR was recovered from a woman in her forties in good health. Some clones in this sample may be carry-over from other donors' samples. The DNA of the CDR3 is TGCGCCAGCAGCTTTCGAGCGGGAGGGTACGAGCAGTACTCC. This encodes CASSFRAGGYEQYS.